The 9 T cell receptor beta chains in this list originate from one sample, sequenced in a study of PD-1 blockade in classical Hodgkin lymphoma. The method was immunoSEQ multiplex PCR; TCRdb's version includes in-frame clones alone and lacks a portion of them. The sample yields some 21,000 clones, over 70% seen once. All trial patients relapsed after autologous stem cell transplantation. Here the sequenced sample was peripheral blood mononuclear cells (PBMCs), taken at baseline. All receptors come from a human donor with classical Hodgkin lymphoma.

This clone was counted a single time. The chain couples TRBV6-6 to TRBJ1-1, with 7 nucleotides matching TRBD1. CDR1 is MNHNY and CDR2 is SVGAGI in the germline V gene (reference sequence). The CDR3 is 15 residues long. The ends lost 1 base at V and 5 bases at J; junction bases unmatched: 7. This CDR3 is CASSYYRQGWTEAFF. DNA for the CDR3: TGTGCCAGCAGTTACTATCGACAGGGCTGGACTGAAGCTTTCTTT.

This clone appeared many times. The rearrangement links TRBV7-9 to TRBJ1-2; a weak D match, TRBD1 (6 bases). Trimming removed 5 bases from V and 4 bases from J, with 11 bases in between. CDR1 is SEHNR and CDR2 is FQNEAQ in the germline V gene (reference sequence). The CDR3 is 13 residues long. The CDR3 region is CASSGRRGYGYTF. The CDR3 nucleotides read TGTGCCAGCAGCGGCCGCAGGGGCTATGGCTACACCTTC.

V and J are TRBV7-3 and TRBJ2-5, with D hard to call. In germline, CDR1 is SGHTA, CDR2 FQGTGA. V was shortened by 3 bases and J by 2 bases, with 7 bases between the two germline ends. The CDR3 is made up of 13 amino acids. The CDR3 here is CASSLNTQETQYF. The CDR3 DNA follows: TGTGCCAGCAGCTTGAACACTCAAGAGACCCAGTACTTC.

The rearrangement joins TRBV4-2 to TRBJ1-6; possible D gene TRBD1, 6 bases. From germline, CDR1 is LGHNA and CDR2 YNFKEQ. This CDR3 has 17 amino acids. V lost 2 bases, J lost 2 bases, and 13 bases lay in between. The CDR3 sequence is CASSQPLQGAYNSPLHF. The DNA of the CDR3 is TGTGCCAGCAGCCAACCCTTACAGGGCGCCTATAATTCACCCCTCCACTTT.

The chain combines TRBV4-3 with TRBJ2-2; D gene ambiguous. This CDR3 region has 17 residues. CDR1 and CDR2 from the germline V gene are LGHNA and YSLEER. V dropped 1 base and J dropped 1 base, with 13 bases sitting between them. The CDR3 spells CASSQVARVENTGELFF. The DNA of the CDR3 is TGCGCCAGCAGCCAAGTTGCTCGAGTCGAGAACACCGGGGAGCTGTTTTTT.

By sample fraction, this clone is medium-sized. This sequence joins TRBV6-5 and TRBJ2-3, with 9 nucleotides matching TRBD2. Trimming at V came to 3 bases and at J to 6 bases, leaving 10 bases not matched to a gene. This CDR3 is built from 16 residues. Germline V gives CDR1 MNHEY, CDR2 SVGAGI. The CDR3 nucleotides read TGTGCCAGCAGTTATGGGACTAGCACCGGTGGGGATACGCAGTATTTT. Translation gives CASSYGTSTGGDTQYF.

This rearrangement joins TRBV6-5 to TRBJ1-5, with TRBD1 as a possible D gene (5 bases). Germline lookup yields CDR1 MNHEY and CDR2 SVGAGI. The CDR3 loop spans 13 amino acids. V shed 5 bases and J shed 3 bases, with 8 bases lying between them. CDR3 DNA: TGTGCCAGCAGTCATGGGGCCAATCAGCCCCAGCATTTT. Translated: CASSHGANQPQHF.

The chain carries TRBV28 and TRBJ2-1; TRBD2 aligns across 9 bases. V lost 7 bases, J lost 9 bases, and 13 bases stayed unmatched. This CDR3 contains 15 residues. Germline CDR1 MDHEN, CDR2 SYDVKM. CDR3 sequence (DNA): TGTGCCAGCACCTACCTCTCTAGCGGGACGGGTGAGCAGTTCTTC. Amino acid sequence: CASTYLSSGTGEQFF.

V gene TRBV9 combines with J gene TRBJ2-3; D not resolved. Germline CDR1 reads SGDLS; CDR2 reads YYNGEE. The CDR3 spans 17 residues. V was clipped by 1 base and J by 4 bases, with 19 bases between them. CDR3 nucleotide sequence: TGTGCCAGCAGCGTAACGAGCCAGCCCTGGAGTGCAGATACGCAGTATTTT. Residues: CASSVTSQPWSADTQYF.